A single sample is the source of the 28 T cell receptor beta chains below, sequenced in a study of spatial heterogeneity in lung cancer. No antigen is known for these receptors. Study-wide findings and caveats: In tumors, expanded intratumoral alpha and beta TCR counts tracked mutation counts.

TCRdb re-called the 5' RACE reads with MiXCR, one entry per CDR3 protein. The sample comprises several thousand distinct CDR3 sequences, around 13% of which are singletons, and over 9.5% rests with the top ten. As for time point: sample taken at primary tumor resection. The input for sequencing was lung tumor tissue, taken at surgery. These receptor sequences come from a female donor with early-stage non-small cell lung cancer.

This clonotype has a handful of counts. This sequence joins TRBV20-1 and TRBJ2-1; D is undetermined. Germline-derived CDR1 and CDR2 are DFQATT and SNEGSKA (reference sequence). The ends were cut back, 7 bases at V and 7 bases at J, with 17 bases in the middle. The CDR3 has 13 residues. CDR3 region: CSGFVDANNEQFF. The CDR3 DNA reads TGCAGTGGATTCGTGGACGCCAATAATGAGCAGTTCTTC.

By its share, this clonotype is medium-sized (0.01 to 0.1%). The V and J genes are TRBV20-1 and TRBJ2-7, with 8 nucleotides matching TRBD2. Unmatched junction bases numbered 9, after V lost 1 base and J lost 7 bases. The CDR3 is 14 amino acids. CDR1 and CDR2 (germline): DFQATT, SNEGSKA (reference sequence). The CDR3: CSARVPLRLAEQYF. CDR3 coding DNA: TGCAGTGCTAGAGTGCCCCTTCGACTAGCGGAGCAGTACTTC.

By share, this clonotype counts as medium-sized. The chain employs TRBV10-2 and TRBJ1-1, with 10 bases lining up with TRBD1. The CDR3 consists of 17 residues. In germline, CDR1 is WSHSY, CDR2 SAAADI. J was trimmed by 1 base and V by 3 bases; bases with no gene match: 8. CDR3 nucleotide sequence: TGCGCCAGCAGTGATTGGGGGACAGGGGCCCCGAACACTGAAGCTTTCTTT. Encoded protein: CASSDWGTGAPNTEAFF.

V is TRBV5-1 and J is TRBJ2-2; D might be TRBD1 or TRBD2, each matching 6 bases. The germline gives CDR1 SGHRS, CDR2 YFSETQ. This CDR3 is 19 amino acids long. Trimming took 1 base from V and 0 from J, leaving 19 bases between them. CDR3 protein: CASSLHPLTGATNTGELFF. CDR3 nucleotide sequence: TGCGCCAGCAGCTTGCACCCACTGACGGGGGCCACGAACACCGGGGAGCTGTTTTTT.

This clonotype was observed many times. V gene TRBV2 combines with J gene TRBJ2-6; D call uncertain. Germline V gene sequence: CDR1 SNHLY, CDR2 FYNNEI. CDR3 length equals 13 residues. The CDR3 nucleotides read TGTGGTGGCATGGGCTCTGGGGCCAACGTCCTGACTTTC. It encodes CGGMGSGANVLTF.

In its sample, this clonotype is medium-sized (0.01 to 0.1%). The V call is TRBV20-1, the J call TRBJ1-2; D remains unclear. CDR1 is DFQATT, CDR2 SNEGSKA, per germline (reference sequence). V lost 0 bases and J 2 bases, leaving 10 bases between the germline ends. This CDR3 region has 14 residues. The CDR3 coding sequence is TGCAGTGCTAGAGACCGCAGTGGAAACTATGGCTACACCTTC. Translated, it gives CSARDRSGNYGYTF.

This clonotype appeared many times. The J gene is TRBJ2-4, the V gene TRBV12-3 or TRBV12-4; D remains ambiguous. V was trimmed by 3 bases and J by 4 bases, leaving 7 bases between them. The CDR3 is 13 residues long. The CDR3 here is CASSLGRKNIQYF. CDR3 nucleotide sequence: TGTGCCAGCAGTTTGGGAAGAAAAAACATTCAGTACTTC.

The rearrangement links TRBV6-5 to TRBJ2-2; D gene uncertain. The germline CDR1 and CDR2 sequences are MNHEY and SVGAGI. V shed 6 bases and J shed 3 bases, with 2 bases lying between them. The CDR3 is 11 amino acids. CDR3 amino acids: CASRYTGELFF. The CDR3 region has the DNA TGTGCCAGCAGATACACCGGGGAGCTGTTTTTT.

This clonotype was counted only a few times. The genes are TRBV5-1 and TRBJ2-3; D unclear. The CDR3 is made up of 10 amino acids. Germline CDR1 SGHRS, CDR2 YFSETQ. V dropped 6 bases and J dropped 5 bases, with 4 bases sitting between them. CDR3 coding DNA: TGCGCCAGCAACGGAGATACGCAGTATTTT. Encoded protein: CASNGDTQYF.

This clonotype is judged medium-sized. CDR3 in amino acids: CSASSSSGGTYNEQFF. CDR3 in DNA: TGCAGTGCTAGTTCCTCTAGCGGGGGAACCTACAATGAGCAGTTCTTC. This sequence joins TRBV20-1 and TRBJ2-1; 10 bases align to TRBD2. The CDR3 extends over 16 amino acids. The V gene end was trimmed by 3 bases and the J gene end by 2 bases; junction bases not matched to a gene: 7. Germline loops: CDR1 DFQATT, CDR2 SNEGSKA (reference sequence).

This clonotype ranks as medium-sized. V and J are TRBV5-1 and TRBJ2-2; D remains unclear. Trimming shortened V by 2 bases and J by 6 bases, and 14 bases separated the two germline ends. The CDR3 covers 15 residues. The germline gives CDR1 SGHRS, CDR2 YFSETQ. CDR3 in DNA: TGCGCCAGCAGCTTAGGTAGACCGGTGCCCGGGGAGCTGTTTTTT. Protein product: CASSLGRPVPGELFF.

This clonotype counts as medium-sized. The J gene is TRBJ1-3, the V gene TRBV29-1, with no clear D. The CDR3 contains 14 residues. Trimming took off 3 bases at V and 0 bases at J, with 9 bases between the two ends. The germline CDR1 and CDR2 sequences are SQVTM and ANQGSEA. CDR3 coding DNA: TGCAGCGTTGAGCCCCGGGTCTCTGGAAACACCATATATTTT. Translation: CSVEPRVSGNTIYF.

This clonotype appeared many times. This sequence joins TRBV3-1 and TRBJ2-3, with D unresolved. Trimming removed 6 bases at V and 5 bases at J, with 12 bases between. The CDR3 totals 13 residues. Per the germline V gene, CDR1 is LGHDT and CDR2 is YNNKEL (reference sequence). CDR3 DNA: TGTGCCAGCAGTGTAGCCGGTGGAGATACGCAGTATTTT. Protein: CASSVAGGDTQYF.

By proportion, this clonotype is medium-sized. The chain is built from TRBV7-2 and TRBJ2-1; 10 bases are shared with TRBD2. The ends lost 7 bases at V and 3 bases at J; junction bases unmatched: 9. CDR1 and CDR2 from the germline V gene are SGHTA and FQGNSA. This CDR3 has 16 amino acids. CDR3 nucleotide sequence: TGTGCCAGCATCCTGGAGAGCGGGGGGGTCTACAATGAGCAGTTCTTC. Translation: CASILESGGVYNEQFF.

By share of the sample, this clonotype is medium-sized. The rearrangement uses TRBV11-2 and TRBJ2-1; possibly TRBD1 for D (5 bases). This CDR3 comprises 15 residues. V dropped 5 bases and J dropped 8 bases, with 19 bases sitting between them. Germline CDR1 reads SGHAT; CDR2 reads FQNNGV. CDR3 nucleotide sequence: TGTGCCAGCAGCACAGGACCCTCGACGAGATATGAGCAGTTCTTC. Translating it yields CASSTGPSTRYEQFF.

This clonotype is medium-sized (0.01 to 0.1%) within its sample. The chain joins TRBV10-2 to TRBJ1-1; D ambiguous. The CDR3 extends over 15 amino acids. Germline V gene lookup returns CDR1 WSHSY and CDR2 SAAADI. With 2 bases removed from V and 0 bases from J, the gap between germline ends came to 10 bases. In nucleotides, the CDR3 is TGCGCCAGCAGTGAGAGTAGAACCATGAACACTGAAGCTTTCTTT. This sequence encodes CASSESRTMNTEAFF.

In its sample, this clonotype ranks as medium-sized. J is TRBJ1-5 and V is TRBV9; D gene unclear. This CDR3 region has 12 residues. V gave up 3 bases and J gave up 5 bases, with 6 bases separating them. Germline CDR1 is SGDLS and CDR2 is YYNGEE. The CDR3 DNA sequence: TGTGCCAGCAGCGCGGGGTATCAGCCCCAGCATTTT. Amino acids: CASSAGYQPQHF.

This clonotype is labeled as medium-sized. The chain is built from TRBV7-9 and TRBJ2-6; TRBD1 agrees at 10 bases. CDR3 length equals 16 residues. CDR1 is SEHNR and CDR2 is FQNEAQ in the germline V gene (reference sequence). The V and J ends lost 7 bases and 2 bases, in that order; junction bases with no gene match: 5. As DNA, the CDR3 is TGTGCCAGCACCGGACAGGGGGGCCCTGGGGCCAACGTCCTGACTTTC. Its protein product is CASTGQGGPGANVLTF.

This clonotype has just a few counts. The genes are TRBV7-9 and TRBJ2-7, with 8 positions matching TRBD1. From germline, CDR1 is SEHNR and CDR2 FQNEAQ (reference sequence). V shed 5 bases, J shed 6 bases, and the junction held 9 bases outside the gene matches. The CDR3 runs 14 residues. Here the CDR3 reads CASSPDRDLGEQYF. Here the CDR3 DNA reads TGTGCCAGCAGCCCGGACAGGGACCTCGGCGAGCAGTACTTC.

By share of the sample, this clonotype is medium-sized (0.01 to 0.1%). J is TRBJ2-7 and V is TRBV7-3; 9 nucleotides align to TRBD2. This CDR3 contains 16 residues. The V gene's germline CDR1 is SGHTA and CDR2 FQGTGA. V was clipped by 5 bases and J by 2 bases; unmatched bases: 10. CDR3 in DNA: TGTGCCAGCAGCCCTCTGGGCGGGGGGGCCCCCTACGAGCAGTACTTC. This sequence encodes CASSPLGGGAPYEQYF. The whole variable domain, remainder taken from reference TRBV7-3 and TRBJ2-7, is GAGVSQTPSNKVTEKGKYVELRCDPISGHTALYWYRQSLGQGPEFLIYFQGTGAADDSGLPNDRFFAVRPEGSVSTLKIQRTERGDSAVYLCASSPLGGGAPYEQYFGPGTRLTVT.

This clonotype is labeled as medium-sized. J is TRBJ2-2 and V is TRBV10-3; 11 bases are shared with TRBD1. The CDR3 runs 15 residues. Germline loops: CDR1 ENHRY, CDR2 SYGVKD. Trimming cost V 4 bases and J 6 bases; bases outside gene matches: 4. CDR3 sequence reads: CAISAGTGGSGELFF. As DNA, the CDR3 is TGTGCCATCAGTGCCGGGACAGGGGGGTCCGGGGAGCTGTTTTTT.

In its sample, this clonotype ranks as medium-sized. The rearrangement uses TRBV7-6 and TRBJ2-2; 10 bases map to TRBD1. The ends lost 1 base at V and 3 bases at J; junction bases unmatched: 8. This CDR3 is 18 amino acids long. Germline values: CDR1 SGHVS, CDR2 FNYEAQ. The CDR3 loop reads CASSLGMGTGVYTGELFF. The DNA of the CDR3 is TGTGCCAGCAGCTTAGGAATGGGGACAGGGGTTTACACCGGGGAGCTGTTTTTT.

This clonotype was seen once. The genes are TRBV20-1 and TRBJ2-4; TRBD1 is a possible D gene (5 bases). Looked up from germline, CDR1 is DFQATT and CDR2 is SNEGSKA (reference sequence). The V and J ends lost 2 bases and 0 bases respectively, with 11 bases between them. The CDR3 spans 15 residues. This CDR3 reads CSARTDRVAKNIQYF. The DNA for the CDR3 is TGCAGTGCTAGAACTGACAGAGTAGCCAAAAACATTCAGTACTTC.

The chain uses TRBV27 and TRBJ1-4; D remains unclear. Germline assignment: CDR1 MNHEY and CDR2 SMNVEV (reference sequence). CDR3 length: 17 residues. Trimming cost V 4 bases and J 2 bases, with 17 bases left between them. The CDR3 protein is CASSSLPIIRTNEKLFF. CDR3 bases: TGTGCCAGCAGTTCCCTACCCATCATCCGGACTAATGAAAAACTGTTTTTT.

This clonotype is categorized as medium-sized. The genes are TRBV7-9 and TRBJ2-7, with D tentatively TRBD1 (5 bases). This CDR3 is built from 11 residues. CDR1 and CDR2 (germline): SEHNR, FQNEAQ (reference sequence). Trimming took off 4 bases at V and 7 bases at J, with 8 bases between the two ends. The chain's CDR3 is CASSSQEEQYF. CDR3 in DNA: TGTGCCAGCAGCTCACAGGAAGAGCAGTACTTC.

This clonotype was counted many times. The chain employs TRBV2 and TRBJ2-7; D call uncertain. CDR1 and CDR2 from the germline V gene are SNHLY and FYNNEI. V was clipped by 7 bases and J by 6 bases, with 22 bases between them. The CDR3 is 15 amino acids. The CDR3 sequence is CASTSQADSPREQYF. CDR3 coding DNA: TGTGCCAGCACCAGCCAGGCGGATTCTCCCCGCGAGCAGTACTTC.

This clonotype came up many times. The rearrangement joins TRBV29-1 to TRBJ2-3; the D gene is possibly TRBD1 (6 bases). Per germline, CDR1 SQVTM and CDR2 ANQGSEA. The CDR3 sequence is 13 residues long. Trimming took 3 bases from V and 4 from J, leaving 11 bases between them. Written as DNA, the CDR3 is TGCAGCGTTGAGCAGGGGTGGGCAGATACGCAGTATTTT. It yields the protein CSVEQGWADTQYF.

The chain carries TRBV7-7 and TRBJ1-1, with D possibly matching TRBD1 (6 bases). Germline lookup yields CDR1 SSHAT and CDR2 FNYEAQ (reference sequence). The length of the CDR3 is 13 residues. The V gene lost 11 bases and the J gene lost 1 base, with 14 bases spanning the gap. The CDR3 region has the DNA TGTGCCGGCCAACAGGGTTGGAACACTGAAGCTTTCTTT. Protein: CAGQQGWNTEAFF.